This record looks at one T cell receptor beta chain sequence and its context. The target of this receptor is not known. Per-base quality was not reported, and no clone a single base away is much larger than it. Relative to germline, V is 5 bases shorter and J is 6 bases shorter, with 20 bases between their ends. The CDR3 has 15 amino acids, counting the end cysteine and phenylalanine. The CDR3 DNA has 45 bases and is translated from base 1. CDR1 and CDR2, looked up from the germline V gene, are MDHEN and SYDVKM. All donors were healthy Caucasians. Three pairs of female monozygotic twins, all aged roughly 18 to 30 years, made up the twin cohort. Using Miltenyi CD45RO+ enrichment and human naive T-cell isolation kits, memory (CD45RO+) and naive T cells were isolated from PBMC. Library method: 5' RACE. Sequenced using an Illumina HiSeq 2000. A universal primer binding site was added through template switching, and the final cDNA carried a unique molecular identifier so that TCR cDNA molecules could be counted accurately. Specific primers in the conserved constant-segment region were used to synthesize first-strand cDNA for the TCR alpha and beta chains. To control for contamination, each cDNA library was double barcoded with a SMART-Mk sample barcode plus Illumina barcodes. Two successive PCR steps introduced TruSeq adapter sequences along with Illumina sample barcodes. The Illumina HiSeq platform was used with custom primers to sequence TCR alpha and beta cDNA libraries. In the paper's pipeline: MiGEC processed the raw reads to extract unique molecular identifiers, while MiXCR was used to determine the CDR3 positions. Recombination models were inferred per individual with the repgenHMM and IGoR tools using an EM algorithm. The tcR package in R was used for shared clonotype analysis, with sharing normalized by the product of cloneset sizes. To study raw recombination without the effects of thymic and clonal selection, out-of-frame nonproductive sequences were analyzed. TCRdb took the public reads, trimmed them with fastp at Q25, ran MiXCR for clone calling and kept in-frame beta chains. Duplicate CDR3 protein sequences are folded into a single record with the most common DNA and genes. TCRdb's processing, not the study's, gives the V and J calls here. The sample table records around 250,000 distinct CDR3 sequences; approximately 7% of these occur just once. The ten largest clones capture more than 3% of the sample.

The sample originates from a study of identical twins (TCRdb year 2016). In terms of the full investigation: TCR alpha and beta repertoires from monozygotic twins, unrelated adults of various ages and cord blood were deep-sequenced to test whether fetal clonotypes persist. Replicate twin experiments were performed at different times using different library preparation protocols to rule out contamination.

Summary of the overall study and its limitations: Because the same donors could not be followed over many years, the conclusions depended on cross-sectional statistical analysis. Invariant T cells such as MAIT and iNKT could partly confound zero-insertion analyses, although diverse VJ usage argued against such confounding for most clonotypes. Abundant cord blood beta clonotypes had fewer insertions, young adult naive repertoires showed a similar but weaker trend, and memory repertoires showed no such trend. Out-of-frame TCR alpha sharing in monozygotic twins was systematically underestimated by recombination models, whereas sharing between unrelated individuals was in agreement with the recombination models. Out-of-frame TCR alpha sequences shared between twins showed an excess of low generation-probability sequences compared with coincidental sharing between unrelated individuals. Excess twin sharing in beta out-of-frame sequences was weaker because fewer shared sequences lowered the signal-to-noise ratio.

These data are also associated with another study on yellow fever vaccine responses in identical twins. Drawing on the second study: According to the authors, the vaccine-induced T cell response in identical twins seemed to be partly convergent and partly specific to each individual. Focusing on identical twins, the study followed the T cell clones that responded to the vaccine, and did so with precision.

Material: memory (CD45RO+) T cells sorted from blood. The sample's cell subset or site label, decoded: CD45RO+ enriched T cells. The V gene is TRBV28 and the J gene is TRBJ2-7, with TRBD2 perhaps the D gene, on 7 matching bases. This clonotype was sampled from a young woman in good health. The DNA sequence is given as TGTGCCAGCAGTCCCTCCGCGGGGGCTCGAGGCGAGCAGTACTTC. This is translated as CASSPSAGARGEQYF.